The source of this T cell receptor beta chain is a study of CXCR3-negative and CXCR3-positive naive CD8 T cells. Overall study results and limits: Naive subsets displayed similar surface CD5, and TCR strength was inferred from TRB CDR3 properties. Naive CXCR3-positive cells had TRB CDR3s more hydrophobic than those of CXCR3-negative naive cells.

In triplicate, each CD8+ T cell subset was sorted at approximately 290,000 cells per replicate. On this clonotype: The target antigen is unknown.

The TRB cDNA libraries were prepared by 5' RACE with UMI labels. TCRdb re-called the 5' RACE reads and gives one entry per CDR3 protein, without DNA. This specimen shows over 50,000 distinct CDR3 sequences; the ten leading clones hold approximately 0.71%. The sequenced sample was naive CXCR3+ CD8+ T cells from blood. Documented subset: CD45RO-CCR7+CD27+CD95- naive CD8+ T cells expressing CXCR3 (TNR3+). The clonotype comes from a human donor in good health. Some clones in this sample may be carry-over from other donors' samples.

CDR3 amino acids: CASSYLFRGDIKNTGELFF. The chain couples TRBV6-5 to TRBJ2-2; TCRdb gives TRBD1 as the D gene, but with no DNA this cannot be confirmed. Germline V gene lookup returns CDR1 MNHEY and CDR2 SVGAGI. The CDR3 extends over 19 amino acids.